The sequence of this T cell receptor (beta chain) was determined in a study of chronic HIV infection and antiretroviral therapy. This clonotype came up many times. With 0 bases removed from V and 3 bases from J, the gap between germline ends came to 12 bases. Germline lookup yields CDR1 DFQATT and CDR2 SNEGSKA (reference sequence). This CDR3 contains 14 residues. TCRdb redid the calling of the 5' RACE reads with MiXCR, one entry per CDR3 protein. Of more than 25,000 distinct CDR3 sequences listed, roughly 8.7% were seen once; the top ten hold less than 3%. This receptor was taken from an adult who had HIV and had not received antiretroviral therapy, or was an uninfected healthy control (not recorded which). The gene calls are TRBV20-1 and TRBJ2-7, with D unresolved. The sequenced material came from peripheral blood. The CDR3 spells CSARDLTGIYEQYF. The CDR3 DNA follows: TGCAGTGCTAGAGATTTGACTGGTATCTACGAGCAGTACTTC.